This TCR beta chain was identified during a study of blood T cell repertoires in COVID-19. The germline gives CDR1 SEHNR, CDR2 FQNEAQ (reference sequence). V lost 5 bases to trimming and J lost 3 bases, with 20 bases between them. The CDR3 covers 16 residues. Here immunoSEQ multiplex PCR was the method, and the copy in TCRdb shows in-frame clones only, minus some. The data contain about 330,000 clones, roughly 87% of them seen just once; the ten biggest clones take up roughly 8.9%. The V gene is TRBV7-9, the J gene TRBJ2-7; possibly TRBD2 for D (6 bases). The sample was peripheral blood. The clonotype was recovered from a man younger than 40 with COVID-19, enrolled during active disease. This CDR3 is CASSPPLRGADYEQYF. Here the CDR3 DNA reads TGTGCCAGCAGCCCACCTTTGCGCGGGGCTGACTACGAGCAGTACTTC.